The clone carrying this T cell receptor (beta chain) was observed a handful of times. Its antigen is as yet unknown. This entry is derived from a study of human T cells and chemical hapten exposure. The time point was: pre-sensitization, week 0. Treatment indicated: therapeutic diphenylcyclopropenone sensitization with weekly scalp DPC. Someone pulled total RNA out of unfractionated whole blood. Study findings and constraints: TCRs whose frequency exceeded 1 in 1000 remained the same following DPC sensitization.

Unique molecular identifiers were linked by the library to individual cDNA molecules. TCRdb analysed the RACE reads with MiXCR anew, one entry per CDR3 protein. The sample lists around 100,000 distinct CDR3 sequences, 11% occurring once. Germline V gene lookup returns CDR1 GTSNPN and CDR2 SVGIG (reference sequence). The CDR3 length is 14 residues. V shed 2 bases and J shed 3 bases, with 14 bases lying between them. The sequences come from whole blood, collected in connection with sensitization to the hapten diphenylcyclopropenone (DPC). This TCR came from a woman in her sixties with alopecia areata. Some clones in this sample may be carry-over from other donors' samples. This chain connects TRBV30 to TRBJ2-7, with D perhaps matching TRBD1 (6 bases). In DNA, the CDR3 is TGTGCCTGGAGTCCAGGACAGAGAGACTACGAGCAGTACTTC. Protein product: CAWSPGQRDYEQYF.